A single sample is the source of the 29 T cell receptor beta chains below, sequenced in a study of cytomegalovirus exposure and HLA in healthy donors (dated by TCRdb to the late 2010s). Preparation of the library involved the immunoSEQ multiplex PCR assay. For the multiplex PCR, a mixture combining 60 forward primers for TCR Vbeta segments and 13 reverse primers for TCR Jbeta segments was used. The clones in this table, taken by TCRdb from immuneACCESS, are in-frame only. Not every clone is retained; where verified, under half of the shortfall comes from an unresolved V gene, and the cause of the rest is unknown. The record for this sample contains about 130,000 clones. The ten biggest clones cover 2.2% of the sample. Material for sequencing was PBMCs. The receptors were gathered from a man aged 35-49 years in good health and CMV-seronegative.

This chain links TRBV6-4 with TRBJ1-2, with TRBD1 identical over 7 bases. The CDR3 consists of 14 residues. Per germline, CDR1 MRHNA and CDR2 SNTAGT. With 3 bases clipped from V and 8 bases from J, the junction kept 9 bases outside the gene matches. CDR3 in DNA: TGTGCCAGCAGTGAGCGGAGGGGGCTAGGAGGCTACACCTTC. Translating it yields CASSERRGLGGYTF.

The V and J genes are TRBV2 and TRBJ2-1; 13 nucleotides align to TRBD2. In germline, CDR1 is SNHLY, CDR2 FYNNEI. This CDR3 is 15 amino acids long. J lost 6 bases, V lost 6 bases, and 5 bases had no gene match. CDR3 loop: CASRGTSGTSNEQFF. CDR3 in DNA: TGTGCCAGCAGGGGGACTAGCGGGACCAGCAATGAGCAGTTCTTC. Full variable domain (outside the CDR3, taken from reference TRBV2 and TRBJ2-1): EPEVTQTPSHQVTQMGQEVILRCVPISNHLYFYWYRQILGQKVEFLVSFYNNEISEKSEIFDDQFSVERPDGSNFTLKIRSTKLEDSAMYFCASRGTSGTSNEQFFGPGTRLTVL.

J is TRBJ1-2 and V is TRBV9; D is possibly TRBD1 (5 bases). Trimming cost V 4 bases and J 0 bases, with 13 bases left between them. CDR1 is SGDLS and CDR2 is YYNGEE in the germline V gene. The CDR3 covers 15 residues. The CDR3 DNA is TGTGCCAGCAGCATGGGAGGCAGGGCTAACTATGGCTACACCTTC. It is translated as CASSMGGRANYGYTF.

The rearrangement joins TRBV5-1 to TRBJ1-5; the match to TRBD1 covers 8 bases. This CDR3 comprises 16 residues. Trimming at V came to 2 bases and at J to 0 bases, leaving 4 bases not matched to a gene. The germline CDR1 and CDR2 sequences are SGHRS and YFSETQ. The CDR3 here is CASSFRTGNSNQPQHF. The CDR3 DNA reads TGCGCCAGCAGCTTCCGGACAGGGAATAGCAATCAGCCCCAGCATTTT.

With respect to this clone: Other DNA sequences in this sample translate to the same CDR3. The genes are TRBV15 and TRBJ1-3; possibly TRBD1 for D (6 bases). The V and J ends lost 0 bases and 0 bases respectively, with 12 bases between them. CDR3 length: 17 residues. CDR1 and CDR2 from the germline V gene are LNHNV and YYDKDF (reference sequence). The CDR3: CATSRDFQGNSGNTIYF. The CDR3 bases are TGTGCCACCAGCAGAGACTTTCAGGGGAACTCTGGAAACACCATATATTTT.

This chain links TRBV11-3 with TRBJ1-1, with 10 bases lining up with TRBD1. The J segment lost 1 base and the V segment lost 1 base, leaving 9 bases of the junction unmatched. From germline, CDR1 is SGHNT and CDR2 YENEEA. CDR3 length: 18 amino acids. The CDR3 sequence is CASSLGQGALGGNTEAFF. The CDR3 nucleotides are TGTGCCAGCAGCTTAGGACAGGGGGCGCTCGGTGGGAACACTGAAGCTTTCTTT.

The CDR3 is CASSVGQGDGYTF. The DNA of the CDR3 is TGCGCCAGCAGCGTGGGACAGGGAGATGGCTACACCTTC. The chain recombines TRBV5-1 with TRBJ1-2; the match to TRBD1 covers 9 bases. This CDR3 contains 13 residues. Germline assignment: CDR1 SGHRS and CDR2 YFSETQ. V shed 4 bases, J shed 6 bases, and the junction held 4 bases outside the gene matches.

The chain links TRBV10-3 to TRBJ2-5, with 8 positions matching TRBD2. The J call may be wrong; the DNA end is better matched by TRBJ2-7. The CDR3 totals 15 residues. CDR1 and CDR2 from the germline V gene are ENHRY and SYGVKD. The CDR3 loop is CAIRGGAGVSYEQYF. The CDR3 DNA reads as TGTGCCATCAGGGGGGGAGCGGGAGTCAGCTACGAGCAGTACTTC.

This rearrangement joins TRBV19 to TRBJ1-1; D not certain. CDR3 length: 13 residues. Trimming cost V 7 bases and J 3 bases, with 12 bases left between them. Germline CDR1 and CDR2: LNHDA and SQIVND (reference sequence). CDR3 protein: CASNIRGDTEAFF. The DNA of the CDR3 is TGTGCCAGTAACATCCGGGGAGACACTGAAGCTTTCTTT. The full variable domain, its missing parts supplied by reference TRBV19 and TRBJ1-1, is DGGITQSPKYLFRKEGQNVTLSCEQNLNHDAMYWYRQDPGQGLRLIYYSQIVNDFQKGDIAEGYSVSREKKESFPLTVTSAQKNPTAFYLCASNIRGDTEAFFGQGTRLTVV.

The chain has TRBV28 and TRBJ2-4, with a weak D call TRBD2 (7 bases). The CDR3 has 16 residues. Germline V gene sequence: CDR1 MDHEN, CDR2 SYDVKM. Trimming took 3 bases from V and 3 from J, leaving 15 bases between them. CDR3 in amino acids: CASSLRGEGGKNIQYF. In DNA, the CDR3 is TGTGCCAGCAGTTTGAGGGGGGAGGGTGGCAAAAACATTCAGTACTTC.

CDR3 amino acids: CASSHRIGKRERETQYF. Here the CDR3 DNA reads TGTGCCAGCAGCCACCGAATCGGAAAGCGGGAGAGGGAGACCCAGTACTTC. The chain has TRBV28 and TRBJ2-5, with TRBD2 matching over 8 bases. Germline V lookup: CDR1 MDHEN, CDR2 SYDVKM. The CDR3 consists of 17 residues. Trimming at V came to 6 bases and at J to 5 bases, leaving 17 bases not matched to a gene.

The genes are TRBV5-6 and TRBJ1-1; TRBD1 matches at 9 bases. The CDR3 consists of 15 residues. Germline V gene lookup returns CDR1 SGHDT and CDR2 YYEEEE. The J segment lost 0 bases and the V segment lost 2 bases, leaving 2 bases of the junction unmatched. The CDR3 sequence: CASSLQGAVNTEAFF. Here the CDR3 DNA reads TGTGCCAGCAGCTTACAGGGGGCGGTGAACACTGAAGCTTTCTTT.

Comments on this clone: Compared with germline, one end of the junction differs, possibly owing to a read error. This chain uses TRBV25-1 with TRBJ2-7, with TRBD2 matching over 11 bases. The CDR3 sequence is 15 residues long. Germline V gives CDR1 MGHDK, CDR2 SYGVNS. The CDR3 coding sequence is TGTGCCAGCAGTGCCCGACTAGCGGGACAGTACGGGCAGTACTTC. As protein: CASSARLAGQYGQYF.

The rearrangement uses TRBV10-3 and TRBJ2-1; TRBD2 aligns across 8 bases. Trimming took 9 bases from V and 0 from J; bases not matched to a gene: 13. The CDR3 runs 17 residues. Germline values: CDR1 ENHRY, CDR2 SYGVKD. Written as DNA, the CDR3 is TGTGCCATTCGAGGACTAGCTAACCTTAGCTCCTACAATGAGCAGTTCTTC. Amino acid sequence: CAIRGLANLSSYNEQFF.

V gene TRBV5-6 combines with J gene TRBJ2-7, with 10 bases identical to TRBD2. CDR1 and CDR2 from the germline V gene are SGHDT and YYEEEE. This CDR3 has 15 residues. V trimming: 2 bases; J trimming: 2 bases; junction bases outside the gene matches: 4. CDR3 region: CASSLRSGRAYEQYF. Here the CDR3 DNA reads TGTGCCAGCAGCTTAAGGAGCGGGAGGGCCTACGAGCAGTACTTC.

Here the CDR3 reads CASSLVGVSSYEQYF. The DNA of the CDR3 is TGTGCCAGCAGCTTGGTCGGGGTTTCCTCCTACGAGCAGTACTTC. V is TRBV5-4 and J is TRBJ2-7; possibly TRBD2 for D (5 bases). Trimming stripped 0 bases from V and 0 bases from J, with 10 bases between. CDR1 SGHNT and CDR2 YYREEE come from the germline V gene (reference sequence). CDR3 length: 15 residues.

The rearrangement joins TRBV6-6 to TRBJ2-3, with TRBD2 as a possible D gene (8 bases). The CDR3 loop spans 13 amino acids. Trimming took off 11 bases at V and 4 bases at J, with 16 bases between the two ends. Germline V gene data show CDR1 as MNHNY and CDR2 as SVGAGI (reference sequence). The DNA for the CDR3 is TGTGCCGGGGGACTAGGGGGCCCAGATACGCAGTATTTT. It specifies CAGGLGGPDTQYF.

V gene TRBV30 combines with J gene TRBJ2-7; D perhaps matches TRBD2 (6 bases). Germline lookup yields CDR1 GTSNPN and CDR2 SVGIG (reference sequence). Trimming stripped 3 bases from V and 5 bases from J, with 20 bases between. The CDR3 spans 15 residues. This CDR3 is CAWRRTSSLANEQYF. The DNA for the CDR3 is TGTGCCTGGAGGCGGACATCATCACTAGCAAACGAGCAGTACTTC.

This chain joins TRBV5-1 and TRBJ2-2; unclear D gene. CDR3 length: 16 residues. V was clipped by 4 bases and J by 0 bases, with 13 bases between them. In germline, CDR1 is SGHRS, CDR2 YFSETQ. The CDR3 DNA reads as TGCGCCAGCAGCCCAGACTCGTTCGCGAACACCGGGGAGCTGTTTTTT. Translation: CASSPDSFANTGELFF.

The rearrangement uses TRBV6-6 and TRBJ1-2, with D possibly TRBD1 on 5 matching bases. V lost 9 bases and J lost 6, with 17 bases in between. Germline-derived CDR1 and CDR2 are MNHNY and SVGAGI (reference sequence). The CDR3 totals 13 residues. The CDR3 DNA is TGTGCCAGTTACGGTTTCAGGGAGGATGGCTACACCTTC. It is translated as CASYGFREDGYTF.

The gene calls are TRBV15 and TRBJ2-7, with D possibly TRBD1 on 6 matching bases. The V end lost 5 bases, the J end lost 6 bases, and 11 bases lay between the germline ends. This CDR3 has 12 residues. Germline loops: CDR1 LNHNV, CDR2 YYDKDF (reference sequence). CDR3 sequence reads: CATSQGLREQYF. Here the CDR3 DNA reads TGTGCCACCAGCCAGGGGCTTCGCGAGCAGTACTTC.

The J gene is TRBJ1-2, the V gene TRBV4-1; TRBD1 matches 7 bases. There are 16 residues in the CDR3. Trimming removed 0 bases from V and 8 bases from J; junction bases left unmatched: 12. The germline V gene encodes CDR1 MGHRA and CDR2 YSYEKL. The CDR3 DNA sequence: TGCGCCAGCAGCCAAGAGAAAACGGGACAGTTAAGCGGCTACACCTTC. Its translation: CASSQEKTGQLSGYTF.

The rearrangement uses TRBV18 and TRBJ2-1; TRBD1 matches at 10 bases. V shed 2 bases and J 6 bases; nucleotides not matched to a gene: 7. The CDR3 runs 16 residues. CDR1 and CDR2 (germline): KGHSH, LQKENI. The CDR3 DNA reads TGTGCCAGCTCACCAACGCGACAGGGGGCGAGCAATGAGCAGTTCTTC. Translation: CASSPTRQGASNEQFF. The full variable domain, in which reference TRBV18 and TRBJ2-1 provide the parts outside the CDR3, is NAGVMQNPRHLVRRRGQEARLRCSPMKGHSHVYWYRQLPEEGLKFMVYLQKENIIDESGMPKERFSAEFPKEGPSILRIQQVVRGDSAAYFCASSPTRQGASNEQFFGPGTRLTVL.

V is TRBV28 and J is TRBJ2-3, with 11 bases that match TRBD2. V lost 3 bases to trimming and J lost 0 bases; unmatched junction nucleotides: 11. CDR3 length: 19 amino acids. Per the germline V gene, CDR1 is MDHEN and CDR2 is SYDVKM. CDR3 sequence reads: CASSFSPVRTSGSTDTQYF. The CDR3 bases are TGTGCCAGCAGTTTCTCCCCGGTCAGGACTAGCGGGAGCACAGATACGCAGTATTTT.

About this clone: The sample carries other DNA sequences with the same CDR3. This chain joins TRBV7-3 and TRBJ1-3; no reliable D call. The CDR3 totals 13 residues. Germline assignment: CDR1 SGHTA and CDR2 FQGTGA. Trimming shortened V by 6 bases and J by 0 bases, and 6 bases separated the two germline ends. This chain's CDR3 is CASSPSSGNTIYF. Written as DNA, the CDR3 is TGTGCCAGCAGTCCTTCCTCTGGAAACACCATATATTTT.

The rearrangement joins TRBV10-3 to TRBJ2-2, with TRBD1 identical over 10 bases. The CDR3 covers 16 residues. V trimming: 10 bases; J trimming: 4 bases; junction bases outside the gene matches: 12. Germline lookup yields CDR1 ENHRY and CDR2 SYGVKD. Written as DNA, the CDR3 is TGTGCCACCCAAACTGGGACAGGGGCGGCCACCGGGGAGCTGTTTTTT. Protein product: CATQTGTGAATGELFF.

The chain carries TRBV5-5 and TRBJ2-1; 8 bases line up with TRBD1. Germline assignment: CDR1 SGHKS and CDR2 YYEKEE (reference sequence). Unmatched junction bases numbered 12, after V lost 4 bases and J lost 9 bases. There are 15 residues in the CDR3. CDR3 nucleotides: TGTGCCAGCAGCCCCAGAGACAGGGGATTCGGTGAGCAGTTCTTC. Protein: CASSPRDRGFGEQFF.

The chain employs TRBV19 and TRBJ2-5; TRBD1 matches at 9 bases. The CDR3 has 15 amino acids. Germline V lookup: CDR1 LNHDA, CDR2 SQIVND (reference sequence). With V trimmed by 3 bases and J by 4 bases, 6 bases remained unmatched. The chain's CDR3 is CASSINRGLLETQYF. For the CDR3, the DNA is TGTGCCAGTAGTATCAACAGGGGGCTGTTAGAGACCCAGTACTTC.

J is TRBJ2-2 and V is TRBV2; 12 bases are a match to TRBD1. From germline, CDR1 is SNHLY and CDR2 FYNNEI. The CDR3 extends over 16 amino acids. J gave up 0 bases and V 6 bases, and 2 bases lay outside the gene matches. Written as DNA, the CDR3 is TGTGCCAGCAGGGGGACAGGGGGCCCGAACACCGGGGAGCTGTTTTTT. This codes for CASRGTGGPNTGELFF. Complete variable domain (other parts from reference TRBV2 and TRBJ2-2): EPEVTQTPSHQVTQMGQEVILRCVPISNHLYFYWYRQILGQKVEFLVSFYNNEISEKSEIFDDQFSVERPDGSNFTLKIRSTKLEDSAMYFCASRGTGGPNTGELFFGEGSRLTVL.